One and the same sample provided the 27 T cell receptor beta chains below, sequenced in a study of blood T cell repertoires in COVID-19. Sequencing was performed with immunoSEQ multiplex PCR; in TCRdb, only in-frame clones are kept and a portion is missing. The sample holds some 200,000 clones, around 81% seen once. Source material: peripheral blood. The receptors come from a woman aged 55-75 years with acute or convalescent COVID-19.

In its sample, this clone was seen once. The V gene is TRBV6-5, the J gene TRBJ1-1, with D tentatively TRBD1 (5 bases). Trimming stripped 5 bases from V and 1 base from J, with 14 bases between. The CDR3 is made up of 15 amino acids. Germline V gives CDR1 MNHEY, CDR2 SVGAGI. The CDR3 DNA sequence: TGTGCCAGCAGTCTTACAGGTTTTGGGAACACTGAAGCTTTCTTT. Translated, it gives CASSLTGFGNTEAFF.

The J gene is TRBJ2-1, the V gene TRBV4-1, with D perhaps TRBD2 (5 bases). The CDR3 covers 15 residues. V was clipped by 4 bases and J by 4 bases, with 14 bases between them. CDR1 MGHRA and CDR2 YSYEKL come from the germline V gene. The CDR3 nucleotides are TGCGCCAGCAGCCCATCGGGGTGGCCATACAATGAGCAGTTCTTC. Translating gives CASSPSGWPYNEQFF.

In DNA, the CDR3 is TGTGCCAGCAGCGTAGATGAGCGCGGGGGCTCCTACAATGAGCAGTTCTTC. This codes for CASSVDERGGSYNEQFF. The chain carries TRBV9 and TRBJ2-1; 7 bases agree with TRBD2. Germline V gene lookup returns CDR1 SGDLS and CDR2 YYNGEE. V gave up 0 bases and J gave up 0 bases; unmatched junction bases: 6. CDR3 length: 17 amino acids.

This clone was seen a single time. V is TRBV6-6 and J is TRBJ1-2; 9 bases match TRBD1. CDR1 and CDR2 from the germline V gene are MNHNY and SVGAGI (reference sequence). V shed 2 bases and J 7 bases; nucleotides not matched to a gene: 5. This CDR3 comprises 14 residues. CDR3 sequence reads: CASSYLPGQGGYTF. CDR3 DNA: TGTGCCAGCAGTTACCTCCCGGGACAGGGTGGCTACACCTTC.

The gene calls are TRBV11-2 and TRBJ2-7, with 7 bases matching TRBD1. V gave up 0 bases and J gave up 6 bases; unmatched junction bases: 8. The CDR3 has 15 amino acids. Germline lookup yields CDR1 SGHAT and CDR2 FQNNGV. The CDR3 sequence is CASSLDVGQPGEQYF. CDR3 nucleotides: TGTGCCAGCAGCTTAGACGTGGGACAGCCGGGCGAGCAGTACTTC.

The chain couples TRBV7-3 to TRBJ2-7, with 8 bases that match TRBD2. The germline gives CDR1 SGHTA, CDR2 FQGTGA. CDR3 length: 14 amino acids. The junction had 9 bases not matched to a gene; V was cut back by 5 bases and J by 6 bases. CDR3 sequence: CASSPRGGLGEQYF. CDR3 nucleotides: TGTGCCAGCAGCCCCCGGGGGGGGCTCGGCGAGCAGTACTTC.

This clone was found once. The rearrangement uses TRBV2 and TRBJ1-1; D ambiguous. Germline assignment: CDR1 SNHLY and CDR2 FYNNEI. V lost 8 bases and J 1 base, leaving 11 bases between the germline ends. This CDR3 contains 13 residues. The CDR3 coding sequence is TGTGCCAGCTCTCCCGCAGGGAACACTGAAGCTTTCTTT. Its translation is CASSPAGNTEAFF.

CDR3 amino acids: CASLLGGKGEQYF. The CDR3, as DNA: TGTGCCAGCCTCCTCGGGGGAAAAGGGGAGCAGTACTTC. The chain employs TRBV6-5 and TRBJ2-7, with D tentatively TRBD2 (6 bases). The V gene lost 8 bases and the J gene lost 7 bases, with 18 bases spanning the gap. CDR1 and CDR2 from the germline V gene are MNHEY and SVGAGI. The CDR3 runs 13 residues.

This clone showed up just a few times. The chain uses TRBV11-2 and TRBJ1-2; D call uncertain. The CDR3 has 13 amino acids. Between the trimmed V and J ends, which lost 0 bases and 5 bases, there was a span of 7 bases. The V gene's germline CDR1 is SGHAT and CDR2 FQNNGV. The CDR3 region is CASSLDGQYGYTF. CDR3 in DNA: TGTGCCAGCAGCTTAGATGGGCAGTATGGCTACACCTTC.

The chain carries TRBV5-1 and TRBJ2-7; 8 positions agree with TRBD2. Per germline, CDR1 SGHRS and CDR2 YFSETQ. V lost 2 bases, J lost 2 bases, and 3 bases stayed unmatched. This CDR3 spans 14 amino acids. CDR3 sequence: CASSFSGDPYEQYF. The CDR3 DNA sequence: TGCGCCAGCAGCTTTAGCGGGGACCCCTACGAGCAGTACTTC.

This clone has more than one count but fewer than ten. The chain carries TRBV10-3 and TRBJ2-7; TRBD1 aligns across 9 bases. The CDR3 has 12 residues. V shed 8 bases and J 2 bases; nucleotides not matched to a gene: 1. The germline V gene encodes CDR1 ENHRY and CDR2 SYGVKD. The CDR3 here is CAIGTGPYEQYF. CDR3 DNA: TGTGCCATCGGGACAGGGCCCTACGAGCAGTACTTC.

The chain has TRBV19 and TRBJ1-3; D ambiguous. Looked up from germline, CDR1 is LNHDA and CDR2 is SQIVND (reference sequence). This CDR3 contains 14 residues. Trimming took off 5 bases at V and 0 bases at J, with 8 bases between the two ends. CDR3 nucleotide sequence: TGTGCCAGTAGTCCAGGATTCTCTGGAAACACCATATATTTT. Encoded protein: CASSPGFSGNTIYF.

This chain links TRBV5-8 with TRBJ1-5, with D possibly matching TRBD1 (5 bases). Between the trimmed V and J ends, which lost 0 bases and 3 bases, there was a span of 7 bases. Germline loops: CDR1 SGHTS, CDR2 YDEGEE. CDR3 length: 14 residues. CDR3 coding DNA: TGTGCCAGCAGCTTGGCAGGGTTCAATCAGCCCCAGCATTTT. Protein: CASSLAGFNQPQHF.

This clone was seen once. V is TRBV7-9 and J is TRBJ2-5, with D possibly matching TRBD2 (5 bases). There are 15 residues in the CDR3. V lost 5 bases and J lost 2, with 15 bases in between. Germline CDR1 and CDR2: SEHNR and FQNEAQ (reference sequence). The CDR3 reads CASSPLGSPQETQYF. DNA of the CDR3: TGTGCCAGCAGCCCCTTGGGGAGCCCGCAAGAGACCCAGTACTTC. Based on the CDR3 plus reference TRBV7-9 and TRBJ2-5, the full variable domain is DTGVSQNPRHKITKRGQNVTFRCDPISEHNRLYWYRQTLGQGPEFLTYFQNEAQLEKSRLLSDRFSAERPKGSFSTLEIQRTEQGDSAMYLCASSPLGSPQETQYFGPGTRLLVL.

V gene TRBV5-5 combines with J gene TRBJ2-7, with 9 nucleotides matching TRBD1. Germline V gene data show CDR1 as SGHKS and CDR2 as YYEKEE (reference sequence). The CDR3 is 15 residues long. The V gene end was trimmed by 4 bases and the J gene end by 2 bases; junction bases not matched to a gene: 7. CDR3: CASSSAGTGTYEQYF. CDR3 DNA: TGTGCCAGCAGCAGCGCCGGGACAGGGACCTACGAGCAGTACTTC.

This clone was seen once. CDR3 residues: CASSTDGYTF. The DNA of the CDR3 is TGTGCCAGCAGCACTGATGGCTACACCTTC. The rearrangement joins TRBV6-5 to TRBJ1-2; D not resolved. CDR3 length: 10 amino acids. The V gene lost 6 bases and the J gene lost 6 bases, with 5 bases spanning the gap. CDR1 is MNHEY, CDR2 SVGAGI, per germline.

The gene calls are TRBV9 and TRBJ1-3; 7 bases are a match to TRBD1. This CDR3 is 16 amino acids long. V was pared by 4 bases and J by 5 bases, with 12 bases of the junction left unmatched. Germline assignment: CDR1 SGDLS and CDR2 YYNGEE. DNA for the CDR3: TGTGCCAGCAGCCAGGGGGGCCTTCAATCCAGAAACACCATATATTTT. The encoded protein is CASSQGGLQSRNTIYF.

This chain joins TRBV3-1 (or the pseudogene TRBV3-2) and TRBJ1-6; no definite D call. The CDR3 has 13 residues. Trimming took 1 base from V and 19 from J, leaving 17 bases between them. The germline CDR1 and CDR2 sequences are LGHDT and YNNKEL (reference sequence). The CDR3 loop reads CASSQGVTKSIHF. Written as DNA, the CDR3 is TGTGCCAGCAGCCAAGGGGTTACTAAAAGTATACACTTT.

The chain has TRBV5-4 and TRBJ2-3, with 8 bases that match TRBD2. The germline V gene encodes CDR1 SGHNT and CDR2 YYREEE (reference sequence). CDR3 length: 16 amino acids. J was trimmed by 2 bases and V by 0 bases; bases with no gene match: 5. CDR3 sequence: CASSLGGSGVTDTQYF. CDR3 nucleotide sequence: TGTGCCAGCAGCTTGGGAGGTAGCGGGGTCACAGATACGCAGTATTTT. The full variable domain, completed using reference TRBV5-4 and TRBJ2-3, is ETGVTQSPTHLIKTRGQQVTLRCSSQSGHNTVSWYQQALGQGPQFIFQYYREEENGRGNFPPRFSGLQFPNYSSELNVNALELDDSALYLCASSLGGSGVTDTQYFGPGTRLTVL.

The chain links TRBV19 to TRBJ1-2; possibly TRBD1 for D (6 bases). In germline, CDR1 is LNHDA, CDR2 SQIVND (reference sequence). Trimming took off 10 bases at V and 3 bases at J, with 18 bases between the two ends. The CDR3 spans 14 residues. The CDR3 protein is CATLPRDRYYGYTF. As DNA, the CDR3 is TGTGCCACCCTCCCCCGAGACAGGTACTATGGCTACACCTTC. Looking up the rest from reference TRBV19 and TRBJ1-2 gives the full variable domain: DGGITQSPKYLFRKEGQNVTLSCEQNLNHDAMYWYRQDPGQGLRLIYYSQIVNDFQKGDIAEGYSVSREKKESFPLTVTSAQKNPTAFYLCATLPRDRYYGYTFGSGTRLTVV.

The V call is TRBV9, the J call TRBJ1-6; D ambiguous. The CDR3 runs to 14 residues. Between the trimmed V and J ends, which lost 1 base and 6 bases, there was a span of 8 bases. Germline V gene lookup returns CDR1 SGDLS and CDR2 YYNGEE. CDR3 DNA sequence: TGTGCCAGCAGCGTACAAGTAGTTAATTCACCCCTCCACTTT. It codes for CASSVQVVNSPLHF. Combining the CDR3 with reference TRBV9 and TRBJ1-6 gives the whole variable domain DSGVTQTPKHLITATGQRVTLRCSPRSGDLSVYWYQQSLDQGLQFLIQYYNGEERAKGNILERFSAQQFPDLHSELNLSSLELGDSALYFCASSVQVVNSPLHFGNGTRLTVT.

This rearrangement joins TRBV7-6 to TRBJ2-5; a possible D gene is TRBD1 (6 bases). Germline V lookup: CDR1 SGHVS, CDR2 FNYEAQ. Trimming removed 5 bases from V and 3 bases from J, with 13 bases in between. CDR3 length: 14 amino acids. The CDR3 sequence: CASSLGQGKETQYF. DNA for the CDR3: TGTGCCAGCAGCCTGGGGCAGGGGAAAGAGACCCAGTACTTC.

In the case of this clone: One end of the junction is discordant with germline, which a read error may explain. Distinct nucleotide sequences in the sample also encode this CDR3. V is TRBV3-1 (or the pseudogene TRBV3-2) and J is TRBJ1-2, with D possibly being TRBD1 (6 bases). CDR1 LGHDT and CDR2 YNNKEL come from the germline V gene (reference sequence). The CDR3 covers 14 residues. In DNA form, the CDR3 reads TGTGCCAGCAGTCAAGCTGGACAGAGCTATGGCTACACCTTC. Its translation is CASSQAGQSYGYTF.

The chain employs TRBV6-5 and TRBJ1-6; D not certain. This CDR3 is 16 amino acids long. Trimming took off 4 bases at V and 0 bases at J, with 10 bases between the two ends. Germline V gene lookup returns CDR1 MNHEY and CDR2 SVGAGI. CDR3 protein: CASSSDGSSYNSPLHF. DNA of the CDR3: TGTGCCAGCAGTTCCGACGGGAGCTCCTATAATTCACCCCTCCACTTT.

This chain uses TRBV6-1 with TRBJ1-4; perhaps TRBD1 as D (6 bases). V was clipped by 3 bases and J by 5 bases, with 16 bases between them. Germline V CDR1 and CDR2: MNHNS, SASEGT. This CDR3 comprises 16 residues. The CDR3 loop reads CASSDPRDTGNEKLFF. DNA of the CDR3: TGTGCCAGCAGTGATCCCAGGGACACGGGCAATGAAAAACTGTTTTTT.

The chain uses TRBV4-2 and TRBJ2-2; 7 bases are a match to TRBD2. Germline loops: CDR1 LGHNA, CDR2 YNFKEQ. The CDR3 has 17 residues. V shed 1 base and J 6 bases; nucleotides not matched to a gene: 11. CDR3 DNA sequence: TGTGCCAGCAGCCAAGGGCTTGGCGGGGGTAGCGCCGGGGAGCTGTTTTTT. Its protein is CASSQGLGGGSAGELFF.

This rearrangement joins TRBV9 to TRBJ2-5, with 9 bases that match TRBD2. CDR1 is SGDLS, CDR2 YYNGEE, per germline. The V gene end was trimmed by 0 bases and the J gene end by 0 bases; junction bases not matched to a gene: 6. The CDR3 consists of 17 residues. The CDR3 is CASSVESSGEDQETQYF. For the CDR3, the DNA is TGTGCCAGCAGCGTAGAGTCTAGCGGGGAAGACCAAGAGACCCAGTACTTC.